What follows are 30 T cell receptor beta chains derived from one specimen sequenced in a study of blood T cell repertoires in COVID-19 (dated by TCRdb to 2020 to 2021). Library creation used the immunoSEQ multiplex PCR assay. Sourced from immuneACCESS, this table was stored by TCRdb with only in-frame sequences that have V and J called. A share of the clones is absent; for the studies checked, an unresolved V gene accounts for under half, and the remainder has no known explanation. The sample table holds about 230,000 clones, of which nearly 90% were seen once. 10% to 11% of the sample is in the top ten clones. Input material: PBMCs or T cells enriched from blood (not recorded which). Receptor source: a man aged 30 to 45 who had recovered from COVID-19.

This clone was counted only a few times. The chain carries TRBV7-9 and TRBJ1-3; D might be TRBD1 (6 bases). V was clipped by 0 bases and J by 2 bases, with 20 bases between them. The germline V gene has CDR1 SEHNR and CDR2 FQNEAQ (reference sequence). The CDR3 runs 19 residues. This chain's CDR3 is CASSLAGLKQGTAGNTIYF. CDR3 coding DNA: TGTGCCAGCAGCTTAGCCGGACTGAAACAGGGTACGGCTGGAAACACCATATATTTT.

J is TRBJ2-7 and V is TRBV6-5; the D gene is possibly TRBD1 (6 bases). Per the germline V gene, CDR1 is MNHEY and CDR2 is SVGAGI. CDR3 length: 13 residues. V was shortened by 6 bases and J by 6 bases, with 15 bases between the two germline ends. CDR3 loop: CASRLDSSGEQYF. CDR3 nucleotides: TGTGCCAGCAGACTGGACAGCTCCGGCGAGCAGTACTTC.

V gene TRBV19 combines with J gene TRBJ2-7; D perhaps matches TRBD2 (6 bases). The germline V gene has CDR1 LNHDA and CDR2 SQIVND (reference sequence). Trimming removed 3 bases at V and 3 bases at J, with 21 bases between. The length of the CDR3 is 17 residues. The DNA of the CDR3 is TGTGCCAGTAGTATGAAGTACGGAGGGCAGGTACTCTACGAGCAGTACTTC. Amino acid sequence: CASSMKYGGQVLYEQYF. Full variable domain (outside the CDR3, taken from reference TRBV19 and TRBJ2-7): DGGITQSPKYLFRKEGQNVTLSCEQNLNHDAMYWYRQDPGQGLRLIYYSQIVNDFQKGDIAEGYSVSREKKESFPLTVTSAQKNPTAFYLCASSMKYGGQVLYEQYFGPGTRLTVT.

The chain combines TRBV11-2 with TRBJ2-3, with D possibly being TRBD1 (6 bases). Per germline, CDR1 SGHAT and CDR2 FQNNGV. V was pared by 5 bases and J by 2 bases, with 23 bases between. The CDR3 consists of 18 residues. The chain's CDR3 is CASSPTQGQRTNTDTQYF. The CDR3 region has the DNA TGTGCCAGCAGCCCGACCCAAGGACAGAGAACAAACACAGATACGCAGTATTTT.

The count of this clone is one. The rearrangement links TRBV12-3 or TRBV12-4 to TRBJ2-1; D is undetermined. The CDR3 is made up of 12 amino acids. V gave up 0 bases and J gave up 9 bases, with 6 bases separating them. The CDR3 reads CASSLAEFEQFF. CDR3 sequence (DNA): TGTGCCAGCAGTTTAGCGGAGTTTGAGCAGTTCTTC.

A single count supports this clone. The chain uses TRBV28 and TRBJ2-3, with 9 bases aligning to TRBD1. CDR1 MDHEN and CDR2 SYDVKM come from the germline V gene. This CDR3 has 14 residues. Trimming removed 8 bases from V and 3 bases from J; junction bases left unmatched: 6. The CDR3 DNA is TGTGCCAGCTTGGGGACAGGGTGGACAGATACGCAGTATTTT. It encodes CASLGTGWTDTQYF. Drawing the rest from reference TRBV28 and TRBJ2-3, the complete variable domain is DVKVTQSSRYLVKRTGEKVFLECVQDMDHENMFWYRQDPGLGLRLIYFSYDVKMKEKGDIPEGYSVSREKKERFSLILESASTNQTSMYLCASLGTGWTDTQYFGPGTRLTVL.

This clone was observed a few times. The rearrangement links TRBV4-3 to TRBJ2-3; 9 bases fit TRBD1. This CDR3 is built from 15 residues. The J segment lost 1 base and the V segment lost 4 bases, leaving 3 bases of the junction unmatched. The germline gives CDR1 LGHNA, CDR2 YSLEER. The CDR3 protein is CASSRGQGGTDTQYF. The CDR3 DNA is TGCGCCAGCAGCCGGGGACAGGGTGGCACAGATACGCAGTATTTT.

The V gene is TRBV9, the J gene TRBJ2-7; 8 nucleotides line up with TRBD1. The CDR3 contains 15 residues. Trimming cost V 1 base and J 4 bases; bases outside gene matches: 7. Germline CDR1 SGDLS, CDR2 YYNGEE. The CDR3 here is CASSVRTGRGYEQYF. CDR3 DNA: TGTGCCAGCAGCGTAAGGACAGGGAGAGGGTACGAGCAGTACTTC.

The genes are TRBV27 and TRBJ2-3; D not certain. Per the germline V gene, CDR1 is MNHEY and CDR2 is SMNVEV (reference sequence). V was trimmed by 2 bases and J by 0 bases, leaving 12 bases between them. This CDR3 region has 16 residues. The DNA of the CDR3 is TGTGCCAGCAGTTTACTCAGGCCGACGAGCACAGATACGCAGTATTTT. Translated, it gives CASSLLRPTSTDTQYF.

The genes are TRBV5-1 and TRBJ1-1; D unresolved. Germline loops: CDR1 SGHRS, CDR2 YFSETQ. This CDR3 has 11 amino acids. The germline V and J ends were trimmed by 4 bases and 11 bases, with 12 bases remaining between them. The CDR3 nucleotides read TGCGCCAGCAGCGGTGCATCTAATGCTTTCTTT. Its translation is CASSGASNAFF.

This sequence joins TRBV2 and TRBJ1-6, with a weak D call TRBD1 (6 bases). V lost 2 bases and J 8 bases, leaving 10 bases between the germline ends. The germline gives CDR1 SNHLY, CDR2 FYNNEI. The CDR3 is 14 residues long. CDR3 nucleotide sequence: TGTGCCAGCAGTGAACAGGGGAAATATTCACCCCTCCACTTT. It codes for CASSEQGKYSPLHF.

The chain couples TRBV10-2 to TRBJ1-6; D unresolved. V was pared by 0 bases and J by 7 bases, with 7 bases between. This CDR3 has 14 residues. CDR1 is WSHSY and CDR2 is SAAADI in the germline V gene. CDR3 loop: CASSESSANSPLHF. Here the CDR3 DNA reads TGCGCCAGCAGTGAGTCGTCAGCGAATTCACCCCTCCACTTT.

The rearrangement joins TRBV6-5 to TRBJ1-1, with 7 bases aligning to TRBD1. The CDR3 length is 13 residues. V dropped 7 bases and J dropped 4; count of bases not matched to a gene: 6. Per the germline V gene, CDR1 is MNHEY and CDR2 is SVGAGI. CDR3 nucleotides: TGTGCCAGCAACCAAAGACAGGGCACTGAAGCTTTCTTT. Its protein product is CASNQRQGTEAFF.

Only one count was recorded for this clone. CDR3 loop: CASSLGLAGTYEQYF. CDR3 in DNA: TGTGCCAGCAGCTTAGGTCTAGCGGGAACATACGAGCAGTACTTC. This chain links TRBV11-2 with TRBJ2-7; 9 bases line up with TRBD2. Unmatched junction bases numbered 5, after V lost 1 base and J lost 4 bases. The CDR3 has 15 residues. The germline gives CDR1 SGHAT, CDR2 FQNNGV.

This clone has a single count. This same CDR3 is encoded by further DNA sequences in the sample. The chain links TRBV19 to TRBJ1-2; D might be TRBD1 (6 bases). The germline gives CDR1 LNHDA, CDR2 SQIVND (reference sequence). The V and J ends lost 1 base and 6 bases respectively, with 9 bases between them. The CDR3 spans 13 residues. In nucleotides, the CDR3 is TGTGCCAGTAGTATAGGTTCAGGGGATGGCTACACCTTC. Its protein product is CASSIGSGDGYTF.

The rearrangement joins TRBV5-6 to TRBJ1-3; D uncertain. The CDR3 is 16 residues long. The ends were cut back, 3 bases at V and 4 bases at J, with 17 bases in the middle. The germline CDR1 and CDR2 sequences are SGHDT and YYEEEE. CDR3: CASSSLAEIPGNTIYF. For the CDR3, the DNA is TGTGCCAGCAGCTCCCTCGCGGAGATTCCCGGAAACACCATATATTTT.

The chain combines TRBV5-1 with TRBJ1-1; D perhaps matches TRBD1 (5 bases). Germline V gene lookup returns CDR1 SGHRS and CDR2 YFSETQ. The CDR3 is made up of 17 amino acids. The V gene lost 4 bases and the J gene lost 5 bases, with 24 bases spanning the gap. The chain's CDR3 is CASSPVLSVGGETEAFF. The CDR3 region has the DNA TGCGCCAGCAGCCCGGTTTTAAGTGTTGGGGGGGAAACTGAAGCTTTCTTT. Based on the CDR3 plus reference TRBV5-1 and TRBJ1-1, the full variable domain is KAGVTQTPRYLIKTRGQQVTLSCSPISGHRSVSWYQQTPGQGLQFLFEYFSETQRNKGNFPGRFSGRQFSNSRSEMNVSTLELGDSALYLCASSPVLSVGGETEAFFGQGTRLTVV.

This clone was counted a single time. The chain recombines TRBV7-9 with TRBJ1-5; D is possibly TRBD1 (5 bases). The CDR3 runs to 14 residues. V was clipped by 5 bases and J by 4 bases, with 12 bases between them. Germline CDR1 SEHNR, CDR2 FQNEAQ (reference sequence). The CDR3 DNA sequence: TGTGCCAGCAGCCAAACCGGGGGAAATCAGCCCCAGCATTTT. Encoded protein: CASSQTGGNQPQHF.

V gene TRBV19 combines with J gene TRBJ1-2; 9 bases map to TRBD1. The J segment lost 2 bases and the V segment lost 5 bases, leaving 6 bases of the junction unmatched. Germline assignment: CDR1 LNHDA and CDR2 SQIVND (reference sequence). The CDR3 has 15 amino acids. Here the CDR3 reads CASSLRDRVNYGYTF. The CDR3 DNA follows: TGTGCCAGTAGTCTCAGGGACAGGGTGAACTATGGCTACACCTTC.

The sample holds one count of this clone. V and J are TRBV6-1 and TRBJ2-5; D might be TRBD2 (5 bases). The V end lost 1 base, the J end lost 5 bases, and 11 bases lay between the germline ends. This CDR3 spans 14 amino acids. CDR1 and CDR2 (germline): MNHNS, SASEGT. In DNA, the CDR3 is TGTGCCAGCAGTGAAGGAGGGTTCTGGGAGACCCAGTACTTC. It translates to CASSEGGFWETQYF.

The chain uses TRBV28 and TRBJ1-5; the match to TRBD1 covers 8 bases. The CDR3 has 12 amino acids. V was clipped by 10 bases and J by 6 bases; unmatched bases: 5. CDR1 is MDHEN, CDR2 SYDVKM, per germline. The CDR3 sequence is CANPGGGQPQHF. Here the CDR3 DNA reads TGTGCCAACCCAGGGGGCGGTCAGCCCCAGCATTTT.

CDR3 in amino acids: CASSSLGLETQYF. DNA for the CDR3: TGTGCCAGCAGCTCTCTAGGTCTGGAGACCCAGTACTTC. The chain couples TRBV7-2 to TRBJ2-5; D is uncertain. V lost 4 bases and J 5 bases, leaving 11 bases between the germline ends. The CDR3 length is 13 residues. Germline assignment: CDR1 SGHTA and CDR2 FQGNSA. Supplemented by reference TRBV7-2 and TRBJ2-5, the full variable domain reads GAGVSQSPSNKVTEKGKDVELRCDPISGHTALYWYRQSLGQGLEFLIYFQGNSAPDKSGLPSDRFSAERTGGSVSTLTIQRTQQEDSAVYLCASSSLGLETQYFGPGTRLLVL.

The chain combines TRBV28 with TRBJ2-1; 7 nucleotides line up with TRBD2. J was trimmed by 4 bases and V by 7 bases; bases with no gene match: 13. The CDR3 covers 16 residues. In germline, CDR1 is MDHEN, CDR2 SYDVKM. The CDR3 here is CASIGRAGDIYNEQFF. Here the CDR3 DNA reads TGTGCCAGCATTGGTAGGGCGGGAGATATATACAATGAGCAGTTCTTC.

The chain recombines TRBV4-1 with TRBJ1-2; 9 positions agree with TRBD1. CDR3 length equals 16 residues. J gave up 0 bases and V 3 bases, and 5 bases lay outside the gene matches. Germline CDR1 reads MGHRA; CDR2 reads YSYEKL. The CDR3 sequence is CASSHQGQGSNYGYTF. The CDR3 nucleotides read TGCGCCAGCAGCCACCAGGGACAGGGATCTAACTATGGCTACACCTTC.

This chain uses TRBV24-1 with TRBJ2-1, with D possibly being TRBD2 (6 bases). With 3 bases removed from V and 7 bases from J, the gap between germline ends came to 15 bases. Germline assignment: CDR1 KGHDR and CDR2 SFDVKD. The CDR3 is 15 amino acids. The CDR3 loop is CATSDEPLAKNEQFF. The CDR3 DNA is TGTGCCACCAGTGATGAACCCCTAGCGAAAAATGAGCAGTTCTTC.

This clone was seen a single time. CDR3 in amino acids: CAWSGQNYGYTF. The CDR3 nucleotides are TGTGCCTGGAGTGGGCAAAACTATGGCTACACCTTC. The J gene is TRBJ1-2, the V gene TRBV30; D is unclear. CDR3 size: 12 residues. CDR1 and CDR2 (germline): GTSNPN, SVGIG (reference sequence). Trimming left V 1 base short and J 2 bases short, with 5 bases between.

This clone was counted a single time. The V gene is TRBV25-1, the J gene TRBJ1-2; 7 positions match TRBD1. With V trimmed by 6 bases and J by 4 bases, 5 bases remained unmatched. The CDR3 consists of 13 residues. From germline, CDR1 is MGHDK and CDR2 SYGVNS. CDR3 nucleotides: TGTGCCAGCAGAGACAGGGTGGGCTATGGCTACACCTTC. Translating gives CASRDRVGYGYTF.

The chain links TRBV30 to TRBJ2-1; 8 bases agree with TRBD2. The ends lost 1 base at V and 4 bases at J; junction bases unmatched: 6. Germline assignment: CDR1 GTSNPN and CDR2 SVGIG (reference sequence). This CDR3 spans 15 amino acids. CDR3 coding DNA: TGTGCCTGGAGTGCGGCGGGAGGAGGATACAATGAGCAGTTCTTC. Encoded protein: CAWSAAGGGYNEQFF.

This chain uses TRBV5-8 with TRBJ2-2, with TRBD1 identical over 7 bases. The length of the CDR3 is 13 residues. Germline V lookup: CDR1 SGHTS, CDR2 YDEGEE. The trim removed 4 bases at V and 5 bases at J, leaving 2 bases unmatched. The CDR3, as DNA: TGTGCCAGCAGCCTGGACAGGACCGGGGAGCTGTTTTTT. Its protein is CASSLDRTGELFF.

The gene calls are TRBV19 and TRBJ1-2, with TRBD1 matching over 7 bases. The CDR3 is 13 residues long. After removal of 2 bases from V and 3 bases from J, the junction contained 0 bases not matched to a gene. CDR1 and CDR2 (germline): LNHDA, SQIVND (reference sequence). The CDR3 loop reads CASSIQGDYGYTF. The CDR3 bases are TGTGCCAGTAGTATACAGGGGGACTATGGCTACACCTTC.